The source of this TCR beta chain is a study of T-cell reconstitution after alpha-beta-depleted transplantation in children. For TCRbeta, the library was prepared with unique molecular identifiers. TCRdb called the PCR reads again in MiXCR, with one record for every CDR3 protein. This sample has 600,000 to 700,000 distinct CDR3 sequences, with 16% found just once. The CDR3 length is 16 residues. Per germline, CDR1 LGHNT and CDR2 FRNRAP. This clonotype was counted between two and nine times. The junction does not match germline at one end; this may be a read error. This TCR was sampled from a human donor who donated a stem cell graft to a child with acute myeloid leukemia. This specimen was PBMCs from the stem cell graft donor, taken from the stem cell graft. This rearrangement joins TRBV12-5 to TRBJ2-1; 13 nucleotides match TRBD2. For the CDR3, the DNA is TGTGCTAGTGGTTTGGGGACTAGCGGGGGTTACACTGAGCAGTTCTTC. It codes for CASGLGTSGGYTEQFF.